The T cell receptor beta chain under discussion was sequenced for a study of cytomegalovirus exposure and HLA in healthy donors. In germline, CDR1 is KGHSH, CDR2 LQKENI. Germline trimming cut 4 bases from V and 8 bases from J; bases unmatched to any gene: 6. This CDR3 contains 15 residues. The PCR had 60 Vbeta and 13 Jbeta primers. In the authors' workflow: There were around 77 million unique TCR beta chains by a later count, and around 10 million of them were shared. Clones were sequenced by immunoSEQ multiplex PCR, and TCRdb holds only the in-frame ones, with some missing. V, J and clone size derive from that table, while D and trimming were established from the DNA sequence. The sample includes about 110,000 clones, under 85% of them seen just once.

The rearrangement links TRBV18 to TRBJ1-6; 9 nucleotides align to TRBD1. The material sequenced was PBMCs. This TCR derives from a man aged 25 to 40 in good health and CMV-seropositive. The CDR3 DNA reads TGTGCCAGCTCACTCCCGACAGGGGGGGATTCACCCCTCCACTTT. Translation gives CASSLPTGGDSPLHF.